These T cell receptor beta chains were read from a single sample in a study of blood T cell repertoires in COVID-19. The method was immunoSEQ multiplex PCR; TCRdb's version includes in-frame clones alone and lacks a portion of them. The data show 100,000 to 120,000 clones, approximately 88% seen once. Material for sequencing was peripheral blood. The origin of the receptors is a human donor in a cohort sampled during active COVID-19. Both conserved end residues are part of each CDR3. D genes are given only for firm matches. Clone size appears in some rows only: once, few, many, or a class for an expanded clone.

v_gene,abundance,d_gene,j_gene,CDR3nt,CDR3aa
TRBV6-5,once,NA,TRBJ2-7,TGTGCCAGCAGCGAGCTAAGGACAGCCTACGAGCAGTACTTC,CASSELRTAYEQYF
TRBV19,NA,NA,TRBJ1-1,TGTGCCAGTAGTATAGATCGTCAGGGATCCACTGAAGCTTTCTTT,CASSIDRQGSTEAFF
TRBV9,NA,NA,TRBJ1-1,TGTGCCAGCAGCGGCGGGGGGCCTGGTGAAGCTTTCTTT,CASSGGGPGEAFF
TRBV11-2,NA,NA,TRBJ2-7,TGTGCTAGCAGCTTAGCTCCCTACGAGCAGTACTTC,CASSLAPYEQYF
TRBV24-1,NA,TRBD1,TRBJ2-2,TGTGCCACGACCGCGGGACAGGGGACCGGGGAGCTGTTTTTT,CATTAGQGTGELFF
TRBV7-3,NA,NA,TRBJ1-5,TGTGCCAGCAGCCCCAATGCGGGGAGAGGACAGCCCCAGCATTTT,CASSPNAGRGQPQHF
TRBV19,NA,NA,TRBJ2-1,TGTGCCAGTAGAGTGATGTGGAGTAATGAGCAGTTCTTC,CASRVMWSNEQFF
TRBV12-5,NA,NA,TRBJ2-1,TGTGCTAGTGGTTTGGTACTAGGGCGGAATTACAATGAGCAGTTCTTC,CASGLVLGRNYNEQFF
TRBV10-3,NA,NA,TRBJ1-2,TGTGCCATCAGTGAACAGGCGGACGGCTACACCTTC,CAISEQADGYTF
TRBV28,NA,NA,TRBJ1-2,TGTGCCAGCAGTCCAACGGCTAACTATGGCTACACCTTC,CASSPTANYGYTF
TRBV7-8,few,TRBD1,TRBJ2-1,TGTGCCAGCAGCACCGACAGGGGGCTCCACAATGAGCAGTTCTTC,CASSTDRGLHNEQFF
TRBV7-8,few,TRBD2,TRBJ2-1,TGTGCCAGCAGCTTTGGGCGGGAGAGCTCCTACAATGAGCAGTTCTTC,CASSFGRESSYNEQFF
TRBV4-1,NA,NA,TRBJ1-1,TGCGCCAGCAGCCAAGATTGGGGCCGGGCTTTCTTT,CASSQDWGRAFF
TRBV6-1,NA,NA,TRBJ1-4,TGTGCCAGCAGTGAGCATGGACTTTTGGCGGTGGAAAAACTGTTTTTT,CASSEHGLLAVEKLFF
TRBV7-8,NA,NA,TRBJ1-5,TGTGCCAGCAGCCTTTTGGGACTCGGGGGTAATCAGCCCCAGCATTTT,CASSLLGLGGNQPQHF
TRBV7-9,NA,NA,TRBJ2-3,TGTGCCAGCTCCCGACGGAGGGAAACGGTCACAGATACGCAGTATTTT,CASSRRRETVTDTQYF
TRBV9,NA,TRBD2,TRBJ2-2,TGTGCCAGCACTCCCGGGGGGGTAACCGGGGAGCTGTTTTTT,CASTPGGVTGELFF
TRBV12-3/TRBV12-4,NA,NA,TRBJ2-5,TGTGCCAGCAGTTGGGACACCCAAGAGACCCAGTACTTC,CASSWDTQETQYF
TRBV7-9,NA,TRBD2,TRBJ2-4,TGTGCCAGCAGCTTAACTCGGACTAGCGGGTCCTCCATTCAGTACTTC,CASSLTRTSGSSIQYF
TRBV11-2,NA,NA,TRBJ2-5,TGTGCCAGCAGCTTAAAGACGGGAGAGACCCAGTACTTC,CASSLKTGETQYF
TRBV7-9,NA,TRBD1,TRBJ1-3,TGTGCCAGCAGCTTGGGGGGACAGGCCTTT,CASSLGGQAF
TRBV7-8,once,TRBD2,TRBJ2-1,TGTGCCAGCAGCTGGACTAGCGGCTATGAGCAGTTCTTC,CASSWTSGYEQFF
TRBV7-6,NA,TRBD1,TRBJ2-3,TGTGCCAGCAGCCAACAGGGGGCGAGGGATACGCAGTATTTT,CASSQQGARDTQYF
TRBV29-1,NA,TRBD1,TRBJ1-1,TGCAGCGTCGTGGGACAGGTGGTGAACACTGAAGCTTTCTTT,CSVVGQVVNTEAFF
TRBV6-5,NA,NA,TRBJ1-2,TGTGCCAGCAGTTACTTGGCAGGGGCCGAGGGCTACACCTTC,CASSYLAGAEGYTF
TRBV6-5,few,TRBD1,TRBJ1-5,TGTGCCAGCAGTTACTGGGCAGGGGGACAGCCCCAGCATTTT,CASSYWAGGQPQHF
TRBV28,NA,NA,TRBJ2-5,TGTGCCAGCAGTTTACTCCTATACGGGGAGACCCAGTACTTC,CASSLLLYGETQYF
TRBV16,NA,TRBD1,TRBJ1-2,TGTGCCAGCAGCCAATCCAACCCGGGACAGGGACATGGCTACACCTTC,CASSQSNPGQGHGYTF
TRBV9,NA,TRBD1,TRBJ1-6,TGTGCCAGCAGCGTAGAGGGGGCAAATTCACCCCTCCACTTT,CASSVEGANSPLHF